This T cell receptor (beta chain) was sequenced in a study of T cells in Graves' hyperthyroidism and ophthalmopathy. Findings of the study overall: Ophthalmopathy and stable hyperthyroidism were told apart by a 13 V-J model.

TCR beta CDR3 region amplification was performed from RNA transcripts. TCR CDR3 regions were first amplified by RT-PCR with HTBI primers. TCRdb re-analysed the multiplex PCR reads in MiXCR, keeping a single row per CDR3 protein. The table records 300,000 to 450,000 distinct CDR3 sequences, approximately 18% of them present only once. Germline V gene lookup returns CDR1 MNHNS and CDR2 SASEGT. V was trimmed by 8 bases and J by 2 bases, leaving 9 bases between them. The CDR3 loop spans 12 amino acids. Uncontrolled infection, other autoimmune disease, pregnancy or lactation led to exclusion. Clinical symptoms, serum thyroxine and TRAb, thyroid ultrasound and orbital computed tomography together formed the diagnostic basis. This clonotype was seen at least ten times. The antigen is undetermined.

The genes are TRBV6-1 and TRBJ1-1, with a possible D match to TRBD1 (5 bases). The sequenced sample consisted of blood. This TCR derives from a man younger than 35 with Graves' ophthalmopathy. The CDR3 loop reads CASGDFNTEAFF. CDR3 in DNA: TGTGCCAGCGGGGACTTTAACACTGAAGCTTTCTTT.